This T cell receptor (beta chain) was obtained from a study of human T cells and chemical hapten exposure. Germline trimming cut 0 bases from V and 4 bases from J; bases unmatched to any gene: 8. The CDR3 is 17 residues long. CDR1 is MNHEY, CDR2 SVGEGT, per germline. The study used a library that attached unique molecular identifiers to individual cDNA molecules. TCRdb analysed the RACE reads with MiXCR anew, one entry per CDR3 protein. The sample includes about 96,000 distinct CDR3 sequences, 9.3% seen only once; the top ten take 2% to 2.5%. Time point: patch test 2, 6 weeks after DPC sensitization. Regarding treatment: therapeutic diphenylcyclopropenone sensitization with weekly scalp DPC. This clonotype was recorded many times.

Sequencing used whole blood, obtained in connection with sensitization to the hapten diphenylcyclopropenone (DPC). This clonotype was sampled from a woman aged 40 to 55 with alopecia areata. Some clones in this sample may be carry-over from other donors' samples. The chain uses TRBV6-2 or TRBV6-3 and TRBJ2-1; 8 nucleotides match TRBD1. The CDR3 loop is CASSYSPGTGVYNEQFF. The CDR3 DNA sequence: TGTGCCAGCAGTTACTCTCCCGGGACAGGTGTTTACAATGAGCAGTTCTTC.